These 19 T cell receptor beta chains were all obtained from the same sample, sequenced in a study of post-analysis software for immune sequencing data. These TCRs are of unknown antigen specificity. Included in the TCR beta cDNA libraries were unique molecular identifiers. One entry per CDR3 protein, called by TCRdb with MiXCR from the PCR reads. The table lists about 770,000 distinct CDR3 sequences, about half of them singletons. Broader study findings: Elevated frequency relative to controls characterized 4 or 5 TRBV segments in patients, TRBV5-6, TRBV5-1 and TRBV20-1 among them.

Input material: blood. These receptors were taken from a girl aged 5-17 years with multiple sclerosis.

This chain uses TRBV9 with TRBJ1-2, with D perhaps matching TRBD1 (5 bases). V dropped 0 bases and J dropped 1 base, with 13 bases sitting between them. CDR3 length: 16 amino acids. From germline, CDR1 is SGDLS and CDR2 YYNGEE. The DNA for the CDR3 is TGTGCCAGCAGCGTAGAGGAGGGGCCCTATAACTATGGCTACACCTTC. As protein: CASSVEEGPYNYGYTF.

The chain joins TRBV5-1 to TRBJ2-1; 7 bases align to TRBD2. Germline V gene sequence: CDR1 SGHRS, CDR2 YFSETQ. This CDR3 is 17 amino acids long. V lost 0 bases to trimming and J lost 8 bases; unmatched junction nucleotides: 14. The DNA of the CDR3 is TGCGCCAGCAGCTTGGCGATCGGGCGGGAGAAAGGCCATGAGCAGTTCTTC. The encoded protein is CASSLAIGREKGHEQFF.

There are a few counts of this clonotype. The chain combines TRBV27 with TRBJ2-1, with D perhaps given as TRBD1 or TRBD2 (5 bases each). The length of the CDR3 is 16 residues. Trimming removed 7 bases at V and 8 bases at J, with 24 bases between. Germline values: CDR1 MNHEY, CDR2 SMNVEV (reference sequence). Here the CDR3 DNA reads TGTGCCAGCACCCCGAAGACCGGGGCTAGTCTCCATGAGCAGTTCTTC. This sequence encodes CASTPKTGASLHEQFF.

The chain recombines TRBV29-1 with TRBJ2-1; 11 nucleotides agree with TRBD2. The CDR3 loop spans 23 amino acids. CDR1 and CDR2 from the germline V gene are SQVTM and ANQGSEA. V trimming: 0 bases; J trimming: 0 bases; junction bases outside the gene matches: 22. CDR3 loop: CSVEERWETSGRSYKSSYNEQFF. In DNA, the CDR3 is TGCAGCGTTGAAGAAAGGTGGGAAACTAGCGGGAGATCCTATAAGAGCTCCTACAATGAGCAGTTCTTC.

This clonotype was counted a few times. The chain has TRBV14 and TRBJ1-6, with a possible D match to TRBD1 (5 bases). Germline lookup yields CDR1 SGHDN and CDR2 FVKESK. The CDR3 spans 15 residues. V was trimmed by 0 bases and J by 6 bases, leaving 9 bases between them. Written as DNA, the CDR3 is TGTGCCAGCAGCCAAGAAGGCGGGGGTAATTCACCCCTCCACTTT. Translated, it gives CASSQEGGGNSPLHF. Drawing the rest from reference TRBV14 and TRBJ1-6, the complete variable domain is EAGVTQFPSHSVIEKGQTVTLRCDPISGHDNLYWYRRVMGKEIKFLLHFVKESKQDESGMPNNRFLAERTGGTYSTLKVQPAELEDSGVYFCASSQEGGGNSPLHFGNGTRLTVT.

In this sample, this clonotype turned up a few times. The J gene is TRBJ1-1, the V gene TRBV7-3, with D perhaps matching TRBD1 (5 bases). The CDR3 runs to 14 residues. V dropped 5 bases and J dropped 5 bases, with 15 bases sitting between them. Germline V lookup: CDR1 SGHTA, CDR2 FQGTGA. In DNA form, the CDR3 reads TGTGCCAGCAGCCTAGTCAGTAGGGGTACTGAAGCTTTCTTT. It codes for CASSLVSRGTEAFF. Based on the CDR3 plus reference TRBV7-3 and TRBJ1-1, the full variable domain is GAGVSQTPSNKVTEKGKYVELRCDPISGHTALYWYRQSLGQGPEFLIYFQGTGAADDSGLPNDRFFAVRPEGSVSTLKIQRTERGDSAVYLCASSLVSRGTEAFFGQGTRLTVV.

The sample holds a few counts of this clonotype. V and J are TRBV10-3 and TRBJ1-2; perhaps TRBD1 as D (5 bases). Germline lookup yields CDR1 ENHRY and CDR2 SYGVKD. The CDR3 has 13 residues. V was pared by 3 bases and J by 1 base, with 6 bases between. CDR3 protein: CAISDGGNYGYTF. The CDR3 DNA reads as TGTGCCATCAGTGATGGGGGTAACTATGGCTACACCTTC.

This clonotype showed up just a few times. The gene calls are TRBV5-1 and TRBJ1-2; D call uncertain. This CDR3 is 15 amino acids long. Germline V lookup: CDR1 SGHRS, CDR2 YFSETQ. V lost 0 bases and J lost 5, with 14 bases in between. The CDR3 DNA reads TGCGCCAGCAGCTTGGCTACTCAAGGGAGTTATGGCTACACCTTC. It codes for CASSLATQGSYGYTF.

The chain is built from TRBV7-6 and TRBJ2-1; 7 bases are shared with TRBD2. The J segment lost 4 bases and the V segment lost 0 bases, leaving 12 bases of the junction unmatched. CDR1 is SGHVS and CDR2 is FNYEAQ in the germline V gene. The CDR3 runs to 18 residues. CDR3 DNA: TGTGCCAGCAGCTTAGCCGGTCTACGATCTAGCGGTTACAATGAGCAGTTCTTC. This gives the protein CASSLAGLRSSGYNEQFF.

The CDR3 protein is CATSDPKAARGNIQYF. The CDR3 DNA follows: TGTGCCACCAGTGACCCGAAGGCAGCTAGGGGAAACATTCAGTACTTC. This rearrangement joins TRBV24-1 to TRBJ2-4, with D maybe TRBD1 (5 bases). Germline loops: CDR1 KGHDR, CDR2 SFDVKD. The CDR3 is made up of 16 amino acids. V dropped 4 bases and J dropped 6 bases, with 18 bases sitting between them.

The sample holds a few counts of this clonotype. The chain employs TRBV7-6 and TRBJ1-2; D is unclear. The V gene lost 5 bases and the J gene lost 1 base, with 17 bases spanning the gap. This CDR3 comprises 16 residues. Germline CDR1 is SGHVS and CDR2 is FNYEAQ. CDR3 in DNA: TGTGCCAGCAGCCCTCAGGACGGAGATCGTAACTATGGCTACACCTTC. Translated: CASSPQDGDRNYGYTF.

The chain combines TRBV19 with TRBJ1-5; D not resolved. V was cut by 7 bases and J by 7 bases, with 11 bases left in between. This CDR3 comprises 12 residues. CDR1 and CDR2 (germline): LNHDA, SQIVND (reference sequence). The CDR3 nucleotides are TGTGCCAGTAACCTTGTCAACCAGCCCCAGCATTTT. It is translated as CASNLVNQPQHF.

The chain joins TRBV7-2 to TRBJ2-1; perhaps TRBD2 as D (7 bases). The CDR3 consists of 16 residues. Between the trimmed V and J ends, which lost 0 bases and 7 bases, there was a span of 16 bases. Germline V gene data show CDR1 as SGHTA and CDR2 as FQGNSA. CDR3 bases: TGTGCCAGCAGCTTAGCGGGCGGGGGCGAGCTTAATGAGCAGTTCTTC. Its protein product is CASSLAGGGELNEQFF.

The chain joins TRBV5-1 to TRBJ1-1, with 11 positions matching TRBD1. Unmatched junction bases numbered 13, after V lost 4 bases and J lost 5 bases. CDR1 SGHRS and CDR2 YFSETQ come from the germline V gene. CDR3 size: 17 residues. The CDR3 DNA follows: TGCGCCAGCAGCCGAACTACAGCCGGGACAGGGGGTACTGAAGCTTTCTTT. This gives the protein CASSRTTAGTGGTEAFF.

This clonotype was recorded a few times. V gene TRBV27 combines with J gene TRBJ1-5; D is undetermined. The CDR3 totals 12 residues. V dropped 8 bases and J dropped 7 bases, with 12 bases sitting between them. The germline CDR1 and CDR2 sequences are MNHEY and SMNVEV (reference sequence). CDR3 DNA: TGTGCCAGCGGCGGGGAAGGACAGCCCCAGCATTTT. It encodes CASGGEGQPQHF.

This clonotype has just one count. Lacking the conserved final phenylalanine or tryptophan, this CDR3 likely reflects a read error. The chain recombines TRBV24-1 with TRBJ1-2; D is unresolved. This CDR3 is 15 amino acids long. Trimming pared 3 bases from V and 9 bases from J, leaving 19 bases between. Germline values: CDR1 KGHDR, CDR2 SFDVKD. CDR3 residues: CATSDTRAPRPSYTC. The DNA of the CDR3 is TGTGCCACCAGTGATACTAGGGCCCCGCGACCGAGCTACACCTGC.

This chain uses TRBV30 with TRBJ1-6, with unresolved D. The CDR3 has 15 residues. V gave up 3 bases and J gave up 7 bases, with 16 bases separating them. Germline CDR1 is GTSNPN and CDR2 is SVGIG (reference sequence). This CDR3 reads CAWRKNRQTNSPLHF. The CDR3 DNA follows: TGTGCCTGGAGGAAAAACCGGCAGACGAATTCACCCCTCCACTTT. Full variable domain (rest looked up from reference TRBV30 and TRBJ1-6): SQTIHQWPATLVQPVGSPLSLECTVEGTSNPNLYWYRQAAGRGLQLLFYSVGIGQISSEVPQNLSASRPQDRQFILSSKKLLLSDSGFYLCAWRKNRQTNSPLHFGNGTRLTVT.

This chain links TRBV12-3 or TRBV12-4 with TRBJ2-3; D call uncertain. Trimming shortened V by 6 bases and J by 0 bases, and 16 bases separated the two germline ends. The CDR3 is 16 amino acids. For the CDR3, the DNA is TGTGCCAGCAGACCCACCCCGGGCGATAGCACAGATACGCAGTATTTT. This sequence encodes CASRPTPGDSTDTQYF.

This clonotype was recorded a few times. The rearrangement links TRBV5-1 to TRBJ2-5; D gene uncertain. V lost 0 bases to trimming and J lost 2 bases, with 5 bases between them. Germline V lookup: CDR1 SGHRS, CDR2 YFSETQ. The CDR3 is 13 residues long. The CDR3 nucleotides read TGCGCCAGCAGCTTGGAACTGCAAGAGACCCAGTACTTC. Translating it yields CASSLELQETQYF.